This T cell receptor beta chain was recorded in a study of T cell responses to AZD1222 COVID-19 vaccine. Notes on the study in general: Donors in the cohort were predominantly white British and more often female, and clonal diversity was possibly underestimated.

Repertoires were generated with immunoSEQ multiplex PCR, while TCRdb's copy carries only in-frame clones and drops some. The sample lists around 140,000 clones, approximately 92% occurring once. This clone was seen a single time. What it recognizes is unknown. V dropped 6 bases and J dropped 1 base, with 12 bases sitting between them. CDR1 MDHEN and CDR2 SYDVKM come from the germline V gene. The CDR3 sequence is 14 residues long. This specimen was peripheral blood, taken on day 0 of AZD1222 vaccination. This chain connects TRBV28 to TRBJ1-1, with no clear D. This clonotype was sampled from an adult in good health. The CDR3 protein is CASRPGLWNTEAFF. The CDR3 nucleotides read TGTGCCAGCAGACCGGGCCTCTGGAACACTGAAGCTTTCTTT.